The TCR beta chain described here comes from a study of blood T cells in healthy people across ages. Sample-barcoded 5' priming and a J-beta primer mix drove a second PCR of 7 to 11 cycles. TCRdb re-analysed the 5' RACE reads in MiXCR, keeping a single row per CDR3 protein. The sample lists 600,000 to 1,000,000 distinct CDR3 sequences, about 62% occurring once. As for this clonotype: Its antigen is not known.

Germline assignment: CDR1 DFQATT and CDR2 SNEGSKA (reference sequence). The V and J ends lost 6 bases and 7 bases, in that order; junction bases with no gene match: 6. CDR3 length equals 13 residues. Findings and limits, study-wide: Conclusively comparing naive with antigen-experienced cells was impossible with unsorted PBMCs.

The TCR comes from a man aged 25-45 years in good health. The sequenced material came from blood. The chain carries TRBV20-1 and TRBJ2-3; 11 nucleotides agree with TRBD2. CDR3 sequence: CSASGTSGYTQYF. The DNA of the CDR3 is TGCAGTGCCAGCGGGACTAGCGGATATACGCAGTATTTT.